Shown below are 2 T cell receptor beta chains from a single sample sequenced in a study of shared T cell receptors in the human thymus. Sequencing used immunoSEQ multiplex PCR; TCRdb keeps in-frame clones, though not all of them. The sample lists some 700,000 clones, roughly 90% occurring once. The same data also contributed to another study, on human thymus T cells.

The sequenced sample was thymocytes. The receptors derive from a boy in the first two years of life with a congenital heart defect.

This clone has just one count. J is TRBJ2-7 and V is TRBV28; perhaps TRBD2 as D (6 bases). CDR3 length equals 14 residues. V lost 8 bases, J lost 4 bases, and 18 bases lay in between. Germline CDR1 MDHEN, CDR2 SYDVKM. CDR3 in DNA: TGTGCCAGCCGCGGGACTGGCTCTAGGTACGAGCAGTACTTC. Translation gives CASRGTGSRYEQYF.

The genes are TRBV5-6 and TRBJ2-3, with 7 bases lining up with TRBD1. Germline CDR1 reads SGHDT; CDR2 reads YYEEEE. Germline trimming cut 3 bases from V and 2 bases from J; bases unmatched to any gene: 12. The CDR3 has 17 amino acids. CDR3 nucleotide sequence: TGTGCCAGCAGCTCCCGCCCAAACAGGGGACCCACAGATACGCAGTATTTT. Residues: CASSSRPNRGPTDTQYF.